This TCR beta chain was found in a study of identical twins. This clonotype appeared a few times. TCRdb recomputed calls from the 5' RACE reads with MiXCR, one row per CDR3 protein. The sample lists around 480,000 distinct CDR3 sequences; more than 13% were seen once. With 0 bases clipped from V and 5 bases from J, the junction kept 5 bases outside the gene matches. The germline CDR1 and CDR2 sequences are SGHRS and YFSETQ. The CDR3 extends over 15 amino acids. The data were also submitted as part of a second study, on yellow fever vaccine responses in identical twins. That investigation notes: A vaccine T cell response that seemed partly convergent and partly personalized was reported in twins.

Sequenced input: CD4+ T cells sorted from blood. V is TRBV5-1 and J is TRBJ2-1, with 7 bases matching TRBD2. The sequence derives from a woman between 18 and 29 years old in good health. CDR3 bases: TGCGCCAGCAGCTTGGGGGGGGGAACCAACAATGAGCAGTTCTTC. It is translated as CASSLGGGTNNEQFF.